A selection of T cell receptor beta chains follows, all from one sample in a study of naive CD8 T cells in extremely preterm neonates. Profiling relied on immunoSEQ multiplex PCR, and the TCRdb table lists in-frame clones only, not all of them. The data show approximately 7,900 clones, approximately 97% seen once. The specimen was naive CD8+ T cells from blood. The receptor set was obtained from a human donor in good health. Both conserved end residues are part of each CDR3. Each record gives: D gene, clone size, J gene, V gene, CDR3 DNA, CDR3 protein. The D gene is left open where the match is weak. Size tells how often a clone was seen (once, few, many) or the class of an expanded clone, and some rows leave it out.

TRBD1	.	TRBJ2-5	TRBV4-3	TGCGCCAGCAGCCTGGACAGGGACCAAGAGACCCAGTACTTC	CASSLDRDQETQYF
.	.	TRBJ1-1	TRBV11-3	TGTGCCAGCAGCATTCGACGGGAGGTGGGCACTGAAGCTTTCTTT	CASSIRREVGTEAFF
.	.	TRBJ1-1	TRBV11-3	TGTGCCAGCAGCTACGGACAGAACACTGAAGCTTTCTTT	CASSYGQNTEAFF
TRBD2	.	TRBJ2-2	TRBV7-2	TGTGCCAGCAGCTTCACTAGCGCCGCGAACACCGGGGAGCTGTTTTTT	CASSFTSAANTGELFF
.	.	TRBJ1-2	TRBV6-6	TGTGCCAGCAGTCGGGGGGACTTTTCGTATGGCTACACCTTC	CASSRGDFSYGYTF
TRBD2	.	TRBJ2-1	TRBV11-2	TGTGCCAGCAGCTACGGACTAGCGGGAGTGGGAGAGCAGTTCTTC	CASSYGLAGVGEQFF
TRBD1	.	TRBJ1-6	TRBV27	TGTGCCAGCAGTTTAGGGACAGGGGCAAATTCACCCCTCCACTTT	CASSLGTGANSPLHF
.	.	TRBJ1-2	TRBV29-1	TGCAGCGTTGATAGCCAGCCCGGGACTCGATATGGCTACACCTTC	CSVDSQPGTRYGYTF
.	.	TRBJ2-5	TRBV10-2	TGCGCCAGCAGTGAGTCGAGAAGAGGGGAGACCCAGTACTTC	CASSESRRGETQYF
TRBD2	.	TRBJ2-3	TRBV9	TGTGCCAGCAGCCCGAGCGGTTCTAGCGGGATCCCTAGCACAGATACGCAGTATTTT	CASSPSGSSGIPSTDTQYF
.	.	TRBJ2-1	TRBV5-4	TGTGCCAGCAGCGCCGCTACCCCCGGTAGTAGTGAGCAGTTCTTC	CASSAATPGSSEQFF
TRBD2	.	TRBJ2-1	TRBV6-6	TGTGCCAGCAGCGGGAGGGCCAATAGGAATGAGCAGTTCTTC	CASSGRANRNEQFF
.	.	TRBJ2-7	TRBV11-2	TGTGCCAGCAGCTTAACGGGGGAGCAGTACTTC	CASSLTGEQYF
TRBD1	.	TRBJ2-7	TRBV29-1	TGCAGCGTTGAAGATCCGGAACAGGGGCGCTACGAGCAGTACTTC	CSVEDPEQGRYEQYF
.	.	TRBJ2-5	TRBV9	TGTGCCAGCAGCAGGCAGGGGAAAGAGACCCAGTACTTC	CASSRQGKETQYF
TRBD1	.	TRBJ2-1	TRBV5-6	TGTGCCAGCAGCTTTACCGGGACAGGATTCTACAATGAGCAGTTCTTC	CASSFTGTGFYNEQFF
.	.	TRBJ1-1	TRBV7-9	TGTGCCAGCAGCTTCGTCCGGGGCACTGAAGCTTTCTTT	CASSFVRGTEAFF
.	.	TRBJ2-5	TRBV6-5	TGTGCCAGCAGCCCAGGTCCCGGGCGCGGGGAGACCCAGTACTTC	CASSPGPGRGETQYF
.	.	TRBJ2-5	TRBV7-9	TGTGCCAGCAGCACGCGCCAAGAGACCCAGTACTTC	CASSTRQETQYF
.	.	TRBJ1-2	TRBV6-5	TGTGCCAGCAGCGGGACATATGGCTACACCTTC	CASSGTYGYTF
.	.	TRBJ1-5	TRBV7-9	TGTGCCAGCAGCCTCGCCGGGGGAGGGGGGAATCAGCCCCAGCATTTT	CASSLAGGGGNQPQHF
TRBD1	.	TRBJ1-6	TRBV28	TGTGCCAGCAGTTTATGGGACAGGGCTACAGATTCACCCCTCCACTTT	CASSLWDRATDSPLHF
TRBD1	.	TRBJ2-5	TRBV7-8	TGTGCCAGCAGCCAGGACAGGGCCCTGCAAGAGACCCAGTACTTC	CASSQDRALQETQYF
TRBD1	.	TRBJ2-2	TRBV7-4	TGTGCCAGCAGCTTAGACGCTCAACAGCGGACAGGGGGCCTGGACACCGGGGAGCTGTTTTTT	CASSLDAQQRTGGLDTGELFF
TRBD1	.	TRBJ1-5	TRBV6-5	TGTGCCAGCAACCAAGGGGGCGGTCAGCCCCAGCATTTT	CASNQGGGQPQHF
.	.	TRBJ1-1	TRBV4-3	TGCGCCAGCAGCCAAGTAGCGGGGAATGAAGCTTTCTTT	CASSQVAGNEAFF
.	once	TRBJ2-5	TRBV14	TGTGCCAGCAGCCAAGAGGAAGAGCGGCCTGGGGAGACCCAGTACTTC	CASSQEEERPGETQYF
TRBD1	once	TRBJ2-1	TRBV27	TGTGCCAGCAGTCCCCAGGGGGAGATCTTGTACAATGAGCAGTTCTTC	CASSPQGEILYNEQFF
TRBD1	.	TRBJ2-3	TRBV4-1	TGCGCCAGCAGCCCAAGCACAGGGGTGAGCACAGATACGCAGTATTTT	CASSPSTGVSTDTQYF
TRBD2	.	TRBJ2-1	TRBV6-5	TGTGCCAGCAGTTACGGGGGAGCGGGGATGGATGAGCAGTTCTTC	CASSYGGAGMDEQFF
TRBD1	.	TRBJ2-5	TRBV13	TGTGCCAGCACCGCCGGACAGGAGCTATCCCAGTACTTC	CASTAGQELSQYF
.	.	TRBJ2-2	TRBV2	TGTGCCAGCAGGCCAGGGCCCTCGAACACCGGGGAGCTGTTTTTT	CASRPGPSNTGELFF
TRBD1	.	TRBJ2-1	TRBV7-3	TGTGCCAGCAGCTCGGGACAGGGGGCTGGGAATGAGCAGTTCTTC	CASSSGQGAGNEQFF
TRBD2	.	TRBJ2-1	TRBV11-2	TGTGCCAGCAGCCATGTGGGACTAGCGGGTTTTGGGGATGAGCAGTTCTTC	CASSHVGLAGFGDEQFF
TRBD2	.	TRBJ2-7	TRBV4-1	TGCGCCAGCAGCAGCTCGGGGACTAGCGGGTACTACGAGCAGTACTTC	CASSSSGTSGYYEQYF
TRBD2	.	TRBJ2-7	TRBV27	TGTGCCAGCAGTTTAGGACTAGCGGGGTCCTACGAGCAGTACTTC	CASSLGLAGSYEQYF
.	once	TRBJ1-4	TRBV27	TGTGCCAGCAGTTCCCTGGGTGAGGGTGAAAAACTGTTTTTT	CASSSLGEGEKLFF
TRBD1	.	TRBJ1-1	TRBV5-1	TGCGCCAGCAGCGGGGGACAGGGGATAAACACTGAAGCTTTCTTT	CASSGGQGINTEAFF
.	.	TRBJ2-3	TRBV7-2	TGTGCCAGCAGCCATTTTGACAAGACCACAGATACGCAGTATTTT	CASSHFDKTTDTQYF
.	once	TRBJ1-5	TRBV25-1	TGTGCCAGCAGTGAGCCAGGGGAACAGCCCCAGCATTTT	CASSEPGEQPQHF
TRBD1	once	TRBJ2-1	TRBV11-2	TGTGCCAGCAGCTTAGTCCGTCCAGGGGGCGCGTATTTTTACAATGAGCAGTTCTTC	CASSLVRPGGAYFYNEQFF
TRBD1	once	TRBJ1-2	TRBV7-2	TGTGCCAGCAGCTTCAGGGGGCAAAAGGGGTATGGCTACACCTTC	CASSFRGQKGYGYTF
TRBD1	.	TRBJ1-1	TRBV7-9	TGTGCCAGCAGCCCCACAGGGGGCCCTGAAGCTTTCTTT	CASSPTGGPEAFF
.	.	TRBJ1-1	TRBV5-6	TGTGCCAGCAACCCCGGGGGTATGAACACTGAAGCTTTCTTT	CASNPGGMNTEAFF
.	.	TRBJ1-1	TRBV5-6	TGTGCCAGCAGCTTGTTAACAGGGTTGAACACTGAAGCTTTCTTT	CASSLLTGLNTEAFF
TRBD1	.	TRBJ2-7	TRBV6-5	TGTGCCAGCAGTTACTCGACAGGGCATTACGAGCAGTACTTC	CASSYSTGHYEQYF
.	.	TRBJ1-4	TRBV28	TGTGCCAGCAGTTCGGGCGCGGGGGGAACTAATGAAAAACTGTTTTTT	CASSSGAGGTNEKLFF
TRBD1	.	TRBJ1-1	TRBV5-4	TGTGCCAGCAGCTGGGGACAGGGTGAAGCTTTCTTT	CASSWGQGEAFF
.	.	TRBJ2-5	TRBV7-2	TGTGCCAGCAGCCCCCGTTTTCCGGGGAGCCAAGAGACCCAGTACTTC	CASSPRFPGSQETQYF
.	.	TRBJ2-3	TRBV7-2	TGTGCCAGCAGCTTAAGAGGAGTACAGGGTGCGGCCGCAGATACGCAGTATTTT	CASSLRGVQGAAADTQYF
TRBD2	.	TRBJ2-1	TRBV29-1	TGCAGCGTCCCCCGACTAGCGGCGTACAATGAGCAGTTCTTC	CSVPRLAAYNEQFF
.	.	TRBJ1-5	TRBV28	TGTGCCAGCAGACTGTACGGTACGATTGATGGCAATCAGCCCCAGCATTTT	CASRLYGTIDGNQPQHF
.	once	TRBJ2-4	TRBV5-7	TGTGCCAGAAAGGGAGGGGGTCTAGCCAAAAACATTCAGTACTTC	CARKGGGLAKNIQYF
.	.	TRBJ1-5	TRBV4-1	TGCGCCAGCAGCCAACAGGGTAACAATCAGCCCCAGCATTTT	CASSQQGNNQPQHF
.	.	TRBJ1-3	TRBV15	TGTGCCACCAGCAGAGATTGGCAGGCCTCTGGAAACACCATATATTTT	CATSRDWQASGNTIYF
TRBD1	.	TRBJ1-2	TRBV13	TGTGCCAGCAGCTTAGTGGGACAGGGGCCTAACTATGGCTACACCTTC	CASSLVGQGPNYGYTF
.	.	TRBJ1-1	TRBV6-6	TGTGCCAGCACCCCGAGAGAGCTGAACACTGAAGCTTTCTTT	CASTPRELNTEAFF
.	.	TRBJ1-5	TRBV21-1	TGTGCCAGCAGCAAAGGGATGGAGCAGATAGGGACAGATCGTCCCAATCAGCCCCAGCATTTT	CASSKGMEQIGTDRPNQPQHF
.	.	TRBJ1-5	TRBV4-1	TGCGCCAGCAGCCAACGCGGGGATTATCCCCAGCATTTT	CASSQRGDYPQHF